Each of the 13 T cell receptor beta chains below was sequenced from the same sample in a study of PD-1 blockade in classical Hodgkin lymphoma. Specified time point: cycle 4 day 1 (C4D1), after around six weeks of nivolumab. Every one of the patients relapsed after autologous stem cell transplantation (brentuximab vedotin exposure was variable). Sequencing used immunoSEQ multiplex PCR; TCRdb keeps in-frame clones, though not all of them. The sample consists of about 47,000 clones, 80% of them appearing once. Here the sequenced sample was peripheral blood mononuclear cells (PBMCs), taken before the fourth cycle of nivolumab. These TCRs come from a human donor with classical Hodgkin lymphoma.

The chain uses TRBV30 and TRBJ2-7, with D possibly TRBD2 on 6 matching bases. The V end was cut by 0 bases, the J end by 5 bases, with 14 bases between. Germline CDR1 is GTSNPN and CDR2 is SVGIG (reference sequence). The CDR3 has 14 residues. The CDR3 loop reads CAWSVDGTPNEQYF. As DNA, the CDR3 is TGTGCCTGGAGTGTAGACGGGACTCCAAACGAGCAGTACTTC.

This clone was counted a few times. The chain uses TRBV5-4 and TRBJ1-6, with a possible D match to TRBD1 (6 bases). The CDR3 spans 15 residues. V was cut by 3 bases and J by 8 bases, with 15 bases left in between. Germline CDR1 and CDR2: SGHNT and YYREEE (reference sequence). The CDR3 sequence: CASSSAGGHDSPLHF. The CDR3 bases are TGTGCCAGCAGCTCGGCGGGGGGCCATGATTCACCCCTCCACTTT. Drawing the rest from reference TRBV5-4 and TRBJ1-6, the complete variable domain is ETGVTQSPTHLIKTRGQQVTLRCSSQSGHNTVSWYQQALGQGPQFIFQYYREEENGRGNFPPRFSGLQFPNYSSELNVNALELDDSALYLCASSSAGGHDSPLHFGNGTRLTVT.

The rearrangement uses TRBV6-6 and TRBJ2-1; 13 bases agree with TRBD2. After removal of 6 bases from V and 7 bases from J, the junction contained 6 bases not matched to a gene. Germline assignment: CDR1 MNHNY and CDR2 SVGAGI (reference sequence). CDR3 length: 15 amino acids. The CDR3 coding sequence is TGTGCCAGCAGACGGACTAGCGGGAGCCTTAATGAGCAGTTCTTC. It is translated as CASRRTSGSLNEQFF.

This clone showed up just a few times. Written as DNA, the CDR3 is TGTGCCAGCAGCCCCCCGGGCTCAAACTATGGCTACACCTTC. This encodes CASSPPGSNYGYTF. The V gene is TRBV7-9, the J gene TRBJ1-2; D ambiguous. The CDR3 has 14 residues. Germline V lookup: CDR1 SEHNR, CDR2 FQNEAQ (reference sequence). The ends were cut back, 5 bases at V and 2 bases at J, with 12 bases in the middle.

The V call is TRBV15, the J call TRBJ2-7; D uncertain. Looked up from germline, CDR1 is LNHNV and CDR2 is YYDKDF (reference sequence). Trimming shortened V by 5 bases and J by 1 base, and 12 bases separated the two germline ends. The CDR3 consists of 14 residues. CDR3 region: CATSYSVGSYEQYF. CDR3 bases: TGTGCCACCAGCTATTCGGTAGGTTCCTACGAGCAGTACTTC. Filled out from reference TRBV15 and TRBJ2-7, the complete variable domain reads DAMVIQNPRYQVTQFGKPVTLSCSQTLNHNVMYWYQQKSSQAPKLLFHYYDKDFNNEADTPDNFQSRRPNTSFCFLDIRSPGLGDTAMYLCATSYSVGSYEQYFGPGTRLTVT.

This clone has a handful of counts. The chain uses TRBV9 and TRBJ2-2; 16 bases line up with TRBD2. This CDR3 region has 20 residues. Germline lookup yields CDR1 SGDLS and CDR2 YYNGEE. The V and J ends lost 4 bases and 4 bases, in that order; junction bases with no gene match: 13. The DNA of the CDR3 is TGTGCCAGCAGCACACAACCGGGACTAGCGGGAGGGCCGGCCACCGGGGAGCTGTTTTTT. This sequence encodes CASSTQPGLAGGPATGELFF. Variable domain in full (rest from reference TRBV9 and TRBJ2-2): DSGVTQTPKHLITATGQRVTLRCSPRSGDLSVYWYQQSLDQGLQFLIQYYNGEERAKGNILERFSAQQFPDLHSELNLSSLELGDSALYFCASSTQPGLAGGPATGELFFGEGSRLTVL.

In DNA form, the CDR3 reads TGTGCCAGCAGCCGCGCCGCAGGCAGGGGCTACAATGAGCAGTTCTTC. Protein product: CASSRAAGRGYNEQFF. The chain combines TRBV5-4 with TRBJ2-1, with D possibly matching TRBD1 (6 bases). The germline CDR1 and CDR2 sequences are SGHNT and YYREEE (reference sequence). The CDR3 is 16 residues long. The germline V and J ends were trimmed by 4 bases and 3 bases, with 17 bases remaining between them.

The genes are TRBV28 and TRBJ2-1; 8 nucleotides align to TRBD2. This CDR3 comprises 14 residues. In germline, CDR1 is MDHEN, CDR2 SYDVKM. V lost 5 bases, J lost 4 bases, and 4 bases stayed unmatched. The CDR3 region has the DNA TGTGCCAGCAGTCGCGGGGGGCCTTACAATGAGCAGTTCTTC. It translates to CASSRGGPYNEQFF. Variable domain in full (rest from reference TRBV28 and TRBJ2-1): DVKVTQSSRYLVKRTGEKVFLECVQDMDHENMFWYRQDPGLGLRLIYFSYDVKMKEKGDIPEGYSVSREKKERFSLILESASTNQTSMYLCASSRGGPYNEQFFGPGTRLTVL.

V usage is TRBV18 and J usage is TRBJ2-5, with D uncertain. The CDR3 spans 14 residues. The germline CDR1 and CDR2 sequences are KGHSH and LQKENI. Deletions cut 2 bases from V and 2 bases from J, with 9 bases between. The CDR3 region is CASSPDQAQETQYF. The DNA of the CDR3 is TGTGCCAGCTCACCAGACCAAGCGCAAGAGACCCAGTACTTC. Looking up the rest from reference TRBV18 and TRBJ2-5 gives the full variable domain: NAGVMQNPRHLVRRRGQEARLRCSPMKGHSHVYWYRQLPEEGLKFMVYLQKENIIDESGMPKERFSAEFPKEGPSILRIQQVVRGDSAAYFCASSPDQAQETQYFGPGTRLLVL.

V and J are TRBV6-6 and TRBJ1-1; perhaps TRBD1 as D (6 bases). The CDR3 runs 14 residues. Trimming removed 0 bases from V and 5 bases from J, with 10 bases in between. Per the germline V gene, CDR1 is MNHNY and CDR2 is SVGAGI (reference sequence). CDR3 amino acids: CASSYSSRGTEAFF. CDR3 coding DNA: TGTGCCAGCAGTTACTCGAGCAGGGGTACTGAAGCTTTCTTT.

V is TRBV18 and J is TRBJ2-4; maybe TRBD2 (7 bases). V was clipped by 5 bases and J by 3 bases, with 14 bases between them. The CDR3 is 15 amino acids. Germline loops: CDR1 KGHSH, CDR2 LQKENI. The CDR3 nucleotides read TGTGCCAGCTCAAACAGGGCGGGGGACAAAAACATTCAGTACTTC. Its translation: CASSNRAGDKNIQYF.

This clone showed up just a few times. This chain links TRBV7-2 with TRBJ2-7; 9 bases agree with TRBD1. This CDR3 spans 14 amino acids. V gave up 2 bases and J gave up 5 bases; unmatched junction bases: 4. CDR1 SGHTA and CDR2 FQGNSA come from the germline V gene. CDR3 residues: CASSLIQGANEQYF. The DNA for the CDR3 is TGTGCCAGCAGCTTAATACAGGGGGCAAACGAGCAGTACTTC.

This rearrangement joins TRBV18 to TRBJ1-1; 8 nucleotides match TRBD1. Unmatched junction bases numbered 3, after V lost 3 bases and J lost 6 bases. This CDR3 comprises 13 residues. From germline, CDR1 is KGHSH and CDR2 LQKENI. The CDR3 nucleotides read TGTGCCAGCTCACCGGACAGGGCGGCTGAAGCTTTCTTT. Translation gives CASSPDRAAEAFF.